The T cell receptor (beta chain) described here comes from a study of shared clonotypes between healthy human individuals. Broader study findings: Across subsets, estimated richness was generally greater for naive than for memory populations. Some naive CD4 clonotypes, around 5%, turned up in common across a handful of donors.

Libraries were prepared by immunoSEQ multiplex PCR; TCRdb keeps only in-frame clonotypes and omits some of them. The table records millions of clones, approximately 94% of them present only once. Naive-designated CD8 cells lacked CD45RO, were positively enriched for CCR7, and omitted terminally differentiated effector memory CD45RA+ cells. Participating donors were healthy, HIV-negative adults free of recent acute infections or vaccinations. A word on this clone: Its target is not known.

CDR3 size: 15 residues. Trimming stripped 3 bases from V and 2 bases from J, with 12 bases between. The germline CDR1 and CDR2 sequences are SGHTA and FQGTGA. This receptor was obtained from a man aged 18 to 29 in good health. Some clones in this sample may be carry-over from other donors' samples. The sequenced material came from naive CD8+ T cells from PBMCs. The J gene is TRBJ2-3, the V gene TRBV7-3; D may be TRBD2 (6 bases). Here the CDR3 reads CASSFSGTYTDTQYF. The CDR3 DNA sequence: TGTGCCAGCAGCTTTAGCGGAACGTACACAGATACGCAGTATTTT.